A selection of T cell receptor beta chains follows, all from one sample in a study of cytomegalovirus exposure and HLA in healthy donors. TCRdb keeps only in-frame clones here, not all; method: immunoSEQ multiplex PCR. The sample contains roughly 100,000 clones, approximately 11% of which appear only once. Source material: PBMCs. The receptors stem from a man between 40 and 49 years old in good health and CMV-seropositive. The CDR3 runs from the conserved cysteine through the conserved F or W. The D gene is left open where the match is weak. Some rows have no size entry. The others give once, few or many, or a class for an expanded clone.

>few|TRBJ1-2|TRBV5-1|.
TGCGCCAGCAGCTTGAATGGAGGGGGGGCTGGGGCCTATGGCTACACCTTC
CASSLNGGGAGAYGYTF
>few|TRBJ2-1|TRBV30|TRBD2
TGTGCCTGGAGGGGAGGTAGCGGGAACGGTGAGCAGTTCTTC
CAWRGGSGNGEQFF
>.|TRBJ2-1|TRBV7-9|.
TGTGCCAGCAGCTTAGTTCTCGGGAGCGGCTATGAGCAGTTCTTC
CASSLVLGSGYEQFF
>.|TRBJ1-1|TRBV29-1|TRBD1
TGCAGCGTTGACAAAACAGGGGTAGATACTGAAGCTTTCTTT
CSVDKTGVDTEAFF
>.|TRBJ2-3|TRBV5-1|TRBD2
TGCGCCAGCAGCTTGGATCCTGTGACTAGCGGGATCACAGATACGCAGTATTTT
CASSLDPVTSGITDTQYF
>.|TRBJ1-1|TRBV28|TRBD1
TGTGCCAGCAGTTCACAGGGGGAGTGGTACACTGAAGCTTTCTTT
CASSSQGEWYTEAFF
>few|TRBJ1-2|TRBV10-2|.
TGCGCCAGCGGGGGCACAGCTAACTATGGCTACACCTTC
CASGGTANYGYTF
>few|TRBJ2-7|TRBV23-1|TRBD2
TGCGCCAGCAGTCAATGTGGGACTAGCTACGAGCAGTACTTC
CASSQCGTSYEQYF
>few|TRBJ1-5|TRBV29-1|.
TGCAGCGTTGCGAGCCAGGAGGGAAATCAGCCCCAGCATTTT
CSVASQEGNQPQHF
>few|TRBJ1-1|TRBV18|.
TGTGCCAGCTCACCACCGTTAGGTTTAGGAGGGAACACTGAAGCTTTCTTT
CASSPPLGLGGNTEAFF
>many|TRBJ1-3|TRBV6-1|TRBD1
TGTGCCAGCAGTGCAATGACAGGGGGCTCTGGAAACACCATATATTTT
CASSAMTGGSGNTIYF
>few|TRBJ2-6|TRBV30|TRBD1
TGTGCCAGAACCACTCCGGGACAGCTCTCTGGGGCCAACGTCCTGACTTTC
CARTTPGQLSGANVLTF
>few|TRBJ2-7|TRBV21-1|.
TGTGCCAGCAGCGCCCGGACAGGACCCGAGCAGTACTTC
CASSARTGPEQYF